The present T cell receptor beta chain was sequenced within a study of Tregs in tolerant kidney transplant recipients. This clone was detected once. Profiled with immunoSEQ multiplex PCR; TCRdb holds only in-frame clones, not every one. The sample shows 54,000 or so clones, roughly nine tenths of them seen only once. Recipients received nonmyeloablative bone marrow transplants from related graft donors, with transient mixed chimerism. Trimming cost V 1 base and J 5 bases; bases outside gene matches: 3. CDR1 LGHNA and CDR2 YSLEER come from the germline V gene. The CDR3 is 16 amino acids. This receptor was identified in a human patient who received a combined kidney and bone marrow transplant. Some T cells may have come from the graft donor. V gene TRBV4-3 combines with J gene TRBJ2-3; the match to TRBD2 covers 13 bases. This specimen was CD8+ T cells from blood (PBMCs), taken 24 months after the transplant. This CDR3 reads CASSQGGLAGRDTQYF. The DNA of the CDR3 is TGCGCCAGCAGCCAAGGGGGACTAGCGGGGCGAGATACGCAGTATTTT.